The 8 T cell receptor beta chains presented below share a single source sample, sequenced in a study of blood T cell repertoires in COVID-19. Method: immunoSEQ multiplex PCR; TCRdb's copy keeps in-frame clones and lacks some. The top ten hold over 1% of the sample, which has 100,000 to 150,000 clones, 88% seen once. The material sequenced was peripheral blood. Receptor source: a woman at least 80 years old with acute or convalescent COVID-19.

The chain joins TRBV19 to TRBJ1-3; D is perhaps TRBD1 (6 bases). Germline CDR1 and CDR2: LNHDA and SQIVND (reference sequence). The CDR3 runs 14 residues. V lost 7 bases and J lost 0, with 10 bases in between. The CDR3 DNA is TGTGCCAGTAAGGACAGTTTCTCTGGAAACACCATATATTTT. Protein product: CASKDSFSGNTIYF. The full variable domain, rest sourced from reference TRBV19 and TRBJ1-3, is DGGITQSPKYLFRKEGQNVTLSCEQNLNHDAMYWYRQDPGQGLRLIYYSQIVNDFQKGDIAEGYSVSREKKESFPLTVTSAQKNPTAFYLCASKDSFSGNTIYFGEGSWLTVV.

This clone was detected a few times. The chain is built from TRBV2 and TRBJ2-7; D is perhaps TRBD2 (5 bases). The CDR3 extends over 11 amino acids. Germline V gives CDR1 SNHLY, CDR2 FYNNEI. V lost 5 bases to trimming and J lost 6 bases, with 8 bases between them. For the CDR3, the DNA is TGTGCCAGCAGTATAGCGTTCGAGCAGTACTTC. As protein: CASSIAFEQYF.

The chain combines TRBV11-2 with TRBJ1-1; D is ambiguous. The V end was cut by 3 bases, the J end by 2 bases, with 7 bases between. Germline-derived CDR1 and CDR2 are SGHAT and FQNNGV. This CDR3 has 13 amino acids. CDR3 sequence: CASSFPQNTEAFF. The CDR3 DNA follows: TGTGCCAGCAGCTTCCCCCAAAACACTGAAGCTTTCTTT. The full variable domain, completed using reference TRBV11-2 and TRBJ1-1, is EAGVAQSPRYKIIEKRQSVAFWCNPISGHATLYWYQQILGQGPKLLIQFQNNGVVDDSQLPKDRFSAERLKGVDSTLKIQPAKLEDSAVYLCASSFPQNTEAFFGQGTRLTVV.

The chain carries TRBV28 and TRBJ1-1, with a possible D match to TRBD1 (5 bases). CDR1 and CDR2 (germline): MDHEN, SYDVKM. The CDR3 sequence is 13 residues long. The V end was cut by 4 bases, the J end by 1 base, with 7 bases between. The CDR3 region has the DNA TGTGCCAGCAGTTCGGGGGGGAACACTGAAGCTTTCTTT. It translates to CASSSGGNTEAFF.

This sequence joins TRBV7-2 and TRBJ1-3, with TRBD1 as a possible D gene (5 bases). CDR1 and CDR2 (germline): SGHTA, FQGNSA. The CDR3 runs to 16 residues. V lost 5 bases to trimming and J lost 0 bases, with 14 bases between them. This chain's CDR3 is CASSRDFRSSGNTIYF. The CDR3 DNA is TGTGCCAGCAGCCGGGACTTCCGGAGCTCTGGAAACACCATATATTTT.

This CDR3 reads CASRLAGGTDTQYF. The CDR3 region has the DNA TGTGCCAGCAGACTAGCGGGCGGCACAGATACGCAGTATTTT. V gene TRBV6-5 combines with J gene TRBJ2-3; 9 bases match TRBD2. The CDR3 has 14 residues. Looked up from germline, CDR1 is MNHEY and CDR2 is SVGAGI. Trimming removed 6 bases from V and 1 base from J; junction bases left unmatched: 2.

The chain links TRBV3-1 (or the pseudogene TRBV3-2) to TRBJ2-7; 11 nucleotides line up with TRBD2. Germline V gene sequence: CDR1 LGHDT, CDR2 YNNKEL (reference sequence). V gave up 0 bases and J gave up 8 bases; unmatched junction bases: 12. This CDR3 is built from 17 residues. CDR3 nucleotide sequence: TGTGCCAGCAGCCAAGATTATTCTACTAGCGGGAGTAGACAGCAGTACTTC. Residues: CASSQDYSTSGSRQQYF.

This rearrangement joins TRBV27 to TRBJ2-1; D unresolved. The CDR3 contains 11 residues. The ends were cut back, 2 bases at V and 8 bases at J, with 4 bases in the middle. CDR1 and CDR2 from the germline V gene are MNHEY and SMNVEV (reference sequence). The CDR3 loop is CASSLAHEQFF. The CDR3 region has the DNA TGTGCCAGCAGTTTAGCGCATGAGCAGTTCTTC.